This T cell receptor beta chain was retrieved from a study of technical replicates of blood from four donors (dated by TCRdb to about 2017). Remarks on this clone: What antigen it recognizes has not been identified. Per-base quality was not reported, and no clone a single base away is much larger than it.

The germline V gene supplies CDR1 MNHEY and CDR2 SVGAGI. Between the V and J ends, shortened by 6 bases and 8 bases respectively, the junction contains 16 bases. Including the terminal cysteine and phenylalanine, the CDR3 comprises 14 residues. The DNA shown is the 42-base CDR3, in frame from base 1. Library construction relied on the immunoSEQ multiplex PCR assay. TCRdb took this table from immuneACCESS and kept in-frame rearrangements with V and J called. Such tables lack part of the clones; where checked against another copy, unresolved V genes explain under half of the gap, and the rest is unexplained. In all, the sample holds about 79,000 clones, and 91% of those were seen once. About 0.4% of the sample is in the top ten clones.

This sequence uses TRBV6-5 and TRBJ1-4, with no D gene named confidently. The origin of this receptor is a human donor in good health. Some clones in this sample may be carry-over from other donors' samples. Sequenced input: T cells isolated from PBMCs. This receptor carries the CDR3 CASRLRQSKEKLFF. The DNA is TGTGCCAGCAGGCTCAGGCAATCAAAGGAAAAACTGTTTTTT.